This T cell receptor beta chain appears in the sequencing data of a study of vaccination and CD4 T cells after COVID-19. Turning to the study itself: Convalescents were six males and four females, two of them Hispanic. Median time from second vaccine dose to sampling was about 70 days (14 to 241).

Described treatment: roughly ten-day PBMC culture with coronavirus spike peptide pools or control peptides (ViraFEST assay). Using peptide pools, antigen-specific T cells were expanded in ViraFEST before TCRs were sequenced. This clonotype has a handful of counts. The antigen remains unidentified. The assay that was used to sequence DNA from cultured CD4+ T cells was the Oncomine TCR Beta short-read assay. TCRdb re-called the PCR reads with MiXCR, one entry per CDR3 protein. This sample yields 7,500 to 10,000 distinct CDR3 sequences, of which roughly 19% are seen a single time; approximately 22% belongs to the top ten. This specimen consisted of CD4+ T cells from blood, cultured in vitro, obtained after SARS-CoV-2 vaccination. The receptor's source is a human donor who had recovered from COVID-19.

CDR3 nucleotides: TGTGCCAGTAGTAACCGGACAGGGAGGGCGAACAATCAGCCCCAGCATTTT. Protein product: CASSNRTGRANNQPQHF. The rearrangement uses TRBV19 and TRBJ1-5; 8 bases are shared with TRBD1. CDR3 length: 17 amino acids. Unmatched junction bases numbered 11, after V lost 4 bases and J lost 3 bases. Germline V gene data show CDR1 as LNHDA and CDR2 as SQIVND (reference sequence).